One and the same sample provided the 12 T cell receptor beta chains below, sequenced in a study of siplizumab effects on memory and regulatory T cells. Generated by immunoSEQ multiplex PCR, the TCRdb table keeps only in-frame clones and is missing some. This table has 70,000 to 90,000 clones, 70% to 90% appearing once. The sequenced sample consisted of CD4+ T cells sorted from blood. These TCRs come from a human donor in good health.

CDR3 sequence (DNA): TGTGCCAGCAGTTTCGCGACTAGAACCAAAAACATTCAGTACTTC. This encodes CASSFATRTKNIQYF. The chain employs TRBV28 and TRBJ2-4; D perhaps matches TRBD2 (6 bases). Germline loops: CDR1 MDHEN, CDR2 SYDVKM. This CDR3 contains 15 residues. The V and J ends lost 3 bases and 2 bases respectively, with 11 bases between them.

V and J are TRBV6-6 and TRBJ2-1, with no clear D. V lost 0 bases to trimming and J lost 3 bases, with 12 bases between them. Germline V gene sequence: CDR1 MNHNY, CDR2 SVGAGI (reference sequence). This CDR3 comprises 16 residues. The chain's CDR3 is CASSYSLRVDYNEQFF. The CDR3 DNA sequence: TGTGCCAGCAGTTACTCGTTAAGGGTCGACTACAATGAGCAGTTCTTC.

The V and J genes are TRBV4-2 and TRBJ2-3; TRBD2 matches at 12 bases. Germline assignment: CDR1 LGHNA and CDR2 YNFKEQ. V shed 4 bases and J 5 bases; nucleotides not matched to a gene: 10. The CDR3 length is 17 residues. The CDR3 loop reads CASSLTRLAGAVDTQYF. CDR3 in DNA: TGTGCCAGCAGCCTAACCAGACTAGCGGGAGCGGTAGATACGCAGTATTTT.

This clone was recorded only once. The V call is TRBV6-6, the J call TRBJ2-2; D remains ambiguous. V was trimmed by 4 bases and J by 6 bases, leaving 3 bases between them. Germline values: CDR1 MNHNY, CDR2 SVGAGI (reference sequence). This CDR3 contains 11 residues. The CDR3 region has the DNA TGTGCCAGCAGTTCGCCCGGGGAGCTGTTTTTT. Its translation: CASSSPGELFF.

The chain couples TRBV6-5 to TRBJ2-7; the match to TRBD1 covers 9 bases. The CDR3 runs to 15 residues. V dropped 7 bases and J dropped 2; count of bases not matched to a gene: 9. Germline V lookup: CDR1 MNHEY, CDR2 SVGAGI. CDR3 amino acids: CASTRPGTGPYEQYF. CDR3 DNA sequence: TGTGCCAGCACCCGACCCGGGACAGGGCCCTACGAGCAGTACTTC.

This clone was seen only once. The chain uses TRBV11-3 and TRBJ2-3, with TRBD1 matching over 9 bases. Trimming cost V 4 bases and J 0 bases; bases outside gene matches: 5. The V gene's germline CDR1 is SGHNT and CDR2 YENEEA. This CDR3 contains 16 residues. Here the CDR3 reads CASSSQTGGSTDTQYF. The CDR3 nucleotides read TGTGCCAGCAGCTCCCAGACAGGGGGAAGCACAGATACGCAGTATTTT.

In DNA, the CDR3 is TGTGCCAGCAGCCAACCCCTGACCCATCCAGGGGTCAATCAGCCCCAGCATTTT. It codes for CASSQPLTHPGVNQPQHF. The rearrangement uses TRBV14 and TRBJ1-5, with D perhaps matching TRBD1 (6 bases). The CDR3 has 18 residues. Germline V gives CDR1 SGHDN, CDR2 FVKESK. The V gene lost 2 bases and the J gene lost 3 bases, with 20 bases spanning the gap.

This chain uses TRBV10-3 with TRBJ2-2, with 8 bases that match TRBD1. Looked up from germline, CDR1 is ENHRY and CDR2 is SYGVKD. The J segment lost 3 bases and the V segment lost 5 bases, leaving 2 bases of the junction unmatched. This CDR3 is built from 14 residues. The CDR3 DNA reads as TGTGCCATCAGTAAGACAGGGGACACCGGGGAGCTGTTTTTT. Protein sequence: CAISKTGDTGELFF.

V and J are TRBV6-1 and TRBJ2-7; 7 bases are shared with TRBD2. This CDR3 contains 14 residues. Germline-derived CDR1 and CDR2 are MNHNS and SASEGT. With V trimmed by 5 bases and J by 4 bases, 8 bases remained unmatched. The CDR3 region is CASSWDYSLYEQYF. The CDR3 bases are TGTGCCAGCAGTTGGGACTACTCCCTTTACGAGCAGTACTTC.

The rearrangement links TRBV28 to TRBJ1-6; no firm D call. The CDR3 runs 14 residues. Germline V gene lookup returns CDR1 MDHEN and CDR2 SYDVKM. Trimming took off 8 bases at V and 9 bases at J, with 17 bases between the two ends. CDR3 nucleotide sequence: TGTGCCAGCGGACCACAACTAGCGGGTTCACCCCTCCACTTT. Its translation: CASGPQLAGSPLHF.

The chain combines TRBV9 with TRBJ1-5; D ambiguous. The ends were cut back, 0 bases at V and 0 bases at J, with 10 bases in the middle. Germline V CDR1 and CDR2: SGDLS, YYNGEE. The length of the CDR3 is 16 residues. CDR3 DNA: TGTGCCAGCAGCGTAGCTCCAAGGGATAGCAATCAGCCCCAGCATTTT. The encoded protein is CASSVAPRDSNQPQHF.

This chain joins TRBV15 and TRBJ1-2, with 9 positions matching TRBD1. The CDR3 has 17 residues. Germline CDR1 and CDR2: LNHNV and YYDKDF (reference sequence). V was pared by 1 base and J by 3 bases, with 9 bases of the junction left unmatched. This CDR3 is CATSRAGQGWDDYGYTF. CDR3 nucleotides: TGTGCCACCAGCAGAGCAGGACAGGGGTGGGACGACTATGGCTACACCTTC.